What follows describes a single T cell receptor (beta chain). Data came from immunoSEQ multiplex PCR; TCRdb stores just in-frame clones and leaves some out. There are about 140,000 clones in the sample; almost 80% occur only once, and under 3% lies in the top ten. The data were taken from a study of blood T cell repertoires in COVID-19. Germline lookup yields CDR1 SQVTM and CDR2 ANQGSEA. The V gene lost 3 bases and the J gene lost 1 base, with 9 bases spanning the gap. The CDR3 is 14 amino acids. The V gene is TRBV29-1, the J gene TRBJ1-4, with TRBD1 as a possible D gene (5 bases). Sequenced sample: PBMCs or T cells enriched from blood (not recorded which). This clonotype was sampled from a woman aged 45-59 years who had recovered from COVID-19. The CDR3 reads CSVEAGLTNEKLFF. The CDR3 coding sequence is TGCAGCGTTGAGGCAGGGTTAACTAATGAAAAACTGTTTTTT.